The entry that follows covers one T cell receptor beta chain sequence. Reverse transcription of roughly 0.45 to 1 ug RNA was carried out with random hexamers. Amplification of TCR beta CDR3 was carried out by immunoSEQ multiplex PCR, which covered 54 Vbeta and 13 Jbeta segments. TCRdb re-called the immunoSEQ multiplex PCR reads through MiXCR, storing one row per CDR3 protein. In the table there are some 180,000 distinct CDR3 sequences, around 94% of which are singletons. Germline V gene data show CDR1 as SQVTM and CDR2 as ANQGSEA. V gave up 7 bases and J gave up 3 bases; unmatched junction bases: 6. The CDR3 is 13 amino acids. The sample comes from a study of CD8 T cells in Susac syndrome.

The sequence came from a human donor with Susac syndrome. V and J are TRBV29-1 and TRBJ1-1, with 9 nucleotides matching TRBD1. The sequenced sample was CD4+ T cells from PBMCs. The CDR3 coding sequence is TGCAGCGGGGGACAGGGTTTGGACACTGAAGCTTTCTTT. Translating it yields CSGGQGLDTEAFF.